Listed below are T cell receptor beta chains from one sample, sequenced in a study of cytomegalovirus exposure and HLA in healthy donors. Clones were read by immunoSEQ multiplex PCR, and TCRdb kept only the in-frame ones, dropping some. This table has under 80,000 clones, approximately 67% appearing once. The sequenced sample consisted of PBMCs. The receptors originated from a woman aged 25-40 years in good health and CMV-seronegative. CDR3s include the opening cysteine and the closing phenylalanine or tryptophan. The D gene is left open where the match is weak. Some rows have no size entry. The others give once, few or many, or a class for an expanded clone.

j_call: TRBJ2-2
d_call: TRBD1
v_call: TRBV5-1
clone_size: NA
cdr3_nt: TGCGCCAGCAGCTCCGACAGGGTCGGGGAGCTGTTTTTT
cdr3_aa: CASSSDRVGELFF

j_call: TRBJ2-7
d_call: NA
v_call: TRBV6-5
clone_size: once
cdr3_nt: TGTGCCAGCAGTGTTGTAGATTTCGCCTACGAGCAGTACTTC
cdr3_aa: CASSVVDFAYEQYF

j_call: TRBJ1-2
d_call: NA
v_call: TRBV7-9
clone_size: few
cdr3_nt: TGTGCCAGCAGCTTAGAAGGACAGATCTATGGCTACACCTTC
cdr3_aa: CASSLEGQIYGYTF

j_call: TRBJ2-7
d_call: TRBD2
v_call: TRBV19
clone_size: NA
cdr3_nt: TGTGCCAGTAGTATCTCGCGGGGGGGCGGCGAGCAGTACTTC
cdr3_aa: CASSISRGGGEQYF

j_call: TRBJ2-5
d_call: TRBD2
v_call: TRBV5-4
clone_size: NA
cdr3_nt: TGTGCCAGCAGCTTGGATATAGCGGGGGCCGACGAGACCCAGTACTTC
cdr3_aa: CASSLDIAGADETQYF

j_call: TRBJ2-7
d_call: TRBD1
v_call: TRBV2
clone_size: NA
cdr3_nt: TGTGCCAGCAGCGACTACCCTGGGACAGGGGGGTACTTC
cdr3_aa: CASSDYPGTGGYF

j_call: TRBJ1-1
d_call: TRBD1
v_call: TRBV4-3
clone_size: NA
cdr3_nt: TGCGCCAGCAGCCAAGATCTTGCCGGGACAGCGACGGCTTTCTTT
cdr3_aa: CASSQDLAGTATAFF

j_call: TRBJ1-1
d_call: NA
v_call: TRBV7-9
clone_size: NA
cdr3_nt: TGTTCCAGCGCCCTTCCCGGCACTGAAGCTTTCTTT
cdr3_aa: CSSALPGTEAFF

j_call: TRBJ1-2
d_call: NA
v_call: TRBV11-2
clone_size: NA
cdr3_nt: TGTGCCAGCAGCAAAATAGTGGGTCAGGGCCAAGGCTACACCTTC
cdr3_aa: CASSKIVGQGQGYTF

j_call: TRBJ1-2
d_call: NA
v_call: TRBV7-9
clone_size: NA
cdr3_nt: TGTGCCAGCAGCCCGCTGGACTGGAGAGCAAACTATGGCTACACCTTC
cdr3_aa: CASSPLDWRANYGYTF

j_call: TRBJ1-2
d_call: NA
v_call: TRBV5-4
clone_size: few
cdr3_nt: TGTGCCAGCAGCGCCACCGACAGAAACTATGGCTACACCTTC
cdr3_aa: CASSATDRNYGYTF

j_call: TRBJ2-7
d_call: NA
v_call: TRBV12-1
clone_size: few
cdr3_nt: TGTGCCAGCAGCCCATATTCGGACACCCCGGGCGAGCAGTACTTC
cdr3_aa: CASSPYSDTPGEQYF

j_call: TRBJ2-2
d_call: TRBD2
v_call: TRBV5-6
clone_size: NA
cdr3_nt: TGTGCCAGCAGCTTGGGTTGGACTAGCGGGGGGGAACACCGGGGAGCTGTTTTT
cdr3_aa: CASSLGWTSGGEHRGAVF

j_call: TRBJ1-2
d_call: TRBD1
v_call: TRBV28
clone_size: NA
cdr3_nt: TGTGCCAGCAGTTTAGGACAGGTTAACTATGGCTACACCTTC
cdr3_aa: CASSLGQVNYGYTF

j_call: TRBJ2-2
d_call: NA
v_call: TRBV7-4
clone_size: few
cdr3_nt: TGTGCCAGCAGCCCGGTTAACACCGGGGAGCTGTTTTTT
cdr3_aa: CASSPVNTGELFF

j_call: TRBJ2-7
d_call: NA
v_call: TRBV15
clone_size: few
cdr3_nt: TGTGCCACCAGCAGGGGGCTAAGGGACGAGCAGTACTTC
cdr3_aa: CATSRGLRDEQYF

j_call: TRBJ1-2
d_call: NA
v_call: TRBV7-9
clone_size: NA
cdr3_nt: TGTGCCAGCATCTCCGCGACCAGGGAAGGGGATGGCTACACCTTC
cdr3_aa: CASISATREGDGYTF

j_call: TRBJ2-5
d_call: TRBD1
v_call: TRBV11-3
clone_size: few
cdr3_nt: TGTGCCAGCAGCCTAGGACAGGGGGCTTTACAAGAGACCCAGTACTTC
cdr3_aa: CASSLGQGALQETQYF

j_call: TRBJ2-1
d_call: TRBD1
v_call: TRBV25-1
clone_size: NA
cdr3_nt: TGTGCCAGCAGCTGGGGGACAGCCTCCTACAATGAGCAGTTCTTC
cdr3_aa: CASSWGTASYNEQFF

j_call: TRBJ2-7
d_call: NA
v_call: TRBV7-9
clone_size: once
cdr3_nt: TGTGCCAGCGGCCATATTTCACCTCTCAACGAGCAGTACTTC
cdr3_aa: CASGHISPLNEQYF

j_call: TRBJ1-1
d_call: TRBD1
v_call: TRBV2
clone_size: NA
cdr3_nt: TGTGCCAGCAGTGAATTGGGACAGGGCGTCACTGAAGCTTTCTTT
cdr3_aa: CASSELGQGVTEAFF

j_call: TRBJ2-5
d_call: TRBD1
v_call: TRBV7-2
clone_size: NA
cdr3_nt: TGTGCCAGCAGCTTAGGGGCAGGGGGAGAGACCCAGTACTTC
cdr3_aa: CASSLGAGGETQYF

j_call: TRBJ2-1
d_call: NA
v_call: TRBV9
clone_size: NA
cdr3_nt: TGTGCCAGCAGCGTAGATGACCGCTGGAGGAACAATGAGCAGTTCTTC
cdr3_aa: CASSVDDRWRNNEQFF

j_call: TRBJ2-7
d_call: TRBD2
v_call: TRBV10-3
clone_size: NA
cdr3_nt: TGTGCCATCAGACCGGGACTAGCCGACGAGCAGTACTTC
cdr3_aa: CAIRPGLADEQYF

j_call: TRBJ2-1
d_call: TRBD2
v_call: TRBV6-1
clone_size: NA
cdr3_nt: TGTGCCAGCAGTGGGGGCGGGGGATACAATGAGCAGTTCTTC
cdr3_aa: CASSGGGGYNEQFF

j_call: TRBJ1-1
d_call: TRBD1
v_call: TRBV20-1
clone_size: few
cdr3_nt: TGCAGTGCTAGCTGGGACAGGGAAGCTTTCTTT
cdr3_aa: CSASWDREAFF

j_call: TRBJ2-5
d_call: NA
v_call: TRBV2
clone_size: few
cdr3_nt: TGTGCCAGCAGTCAGGGCCAAGAGACCCAGTACTTC
cdr3_aa: CASSQGQETQYF

j_call: TRBJ2-5
d_call: TRBD1
v_call: TRBV5-4
clone_size: NA
cdr3_nt: TGTGCCAGCAGCGTGGACAGGGGAGAGACCCAGTACTTC
cdr3_aa: CASSVDRGETQYF

j_call: TRBJ1-1
d_call: NA
v_call: TRBV18
clone_size: NA
cdr3_nt: TGTGCCAGCAGACGAGACAGGAACACTGAAGCTTTCTTT
cdr3_aa: CASRRDRNTEAFF

j_call: TRBJ1-2
d_call: TRBD1
v_call: TRBV5-6
clone_size: NA
cdr3_nt: TGTGCCAGCAGCGACCGGGACAGCAGCTATGGCTACACCTTC
cdr3_aa: CASSDRDSSYGYTF

j_call: TRBJ1-1
d_call: NA
v_call: TRBV2
clone_size: medium-sized
cdr3_nt: TGTGCCAGCAGTTCACAGGGGAACACTGAAGCTTTCTTT
cdr3_aa: CASSSQGNTEAFF

j_call: TRBJ2-7
d_call: TRBD1
v_call: TRBV4-1
clone_size: few
cdr3_nt: TGCGCCAGCAGCCAAGATAGGGGACAGGGGCGCGAGCAGTACTTC
cdr3_aa: CASSQDRGQGREQYF

j_call: TRBJ1-2
d_call: TRBD1
v_call: TRBV25-1
clone_size: NA
cdr3_nt: TGTGCCAGCAGTGACAACAGGGGGCAGGTTGGCTACACCTTC
cdr3_aa: CASSDNRGQVGYTF

j_call: TRBJ1-2
d_call: TRBD1
v_call: TRBV6-1
clone_size: NA
cdr3_nt: TGTGCCAGCAGGGGGGACAGCCCGAATGGCTACACCTTC
cdr3_aa: CASRGDSPNGYTF

j_call: TRBJ1-6
d_call: NA
v_call: TRBV6-1
clone_size: few
cdr3_nt: TGTGCCAGCAGTGAATTGCGGACTTTCAATTCACCCCTCCACTTT
cdr3_aa: CASSELRTFNSPLHF

j_call: TRBJ2-1
d_call: TRBD2
v_call: TRBV27
clone_size: NA
cdr3_nt: TGTGCCAGCAGGGCCGGGGGGGTCAACAATGAGCAGTTCTTC
cdr3_aa: CASRAGGVNNEQFF

j_call: TRBJ2-7
d_call: TRBD2
v_call: TRBV9
clone_size: NA
cdr3_nt: TGTGCCAGCAGCGCGACACCGAGGGACTACTACGAGCAGTACTTC
cdr3_aa: CASSATPRDYYEQYF

j_call: TRBJ2-7
d_call: NA
v_call: TRBV19
clone_size: NA
cdr3_nt: TGTGCCAGTAGTATAGCCGGGAATTCCTACGAGCAGTACTTC
cdr3_aa: CASSIAGNSYEQYF

j_call: TRBJ1-5
d_call: NA
v_call: TRBV7-2
clone_size: NA
cdr3_nt: TGTGCCAGCAGCGTGGACGGGGTCCAGCCCCAGCATTTT
cdr3_aa: CASSVDGVQPQHF

j_call: TRBJ2-7
d_call: TRBD1
v_call: TRBV5-1
clone_size: NA
cdr3_nt: TGCGCCAGCAGCTCGGGACAGGGGCCCCAGTTTGAGCAGTACTTC
cdr3_aa: CASSSGQGPQFEQYF

j_call: TRBJ2-7
d_call: TRBD1
v_call: TRBV2
clone_size: once
cdr3_nt: TGTGCCAGCAGTTACGAGGGGGCGGGCGAGCAGTACTTC
cdr3_aa: CASSYEGAGEQYF

j_call: TRBJ2-7
d_call: TRBD1
v_call: TRBV4-3
clone_size: NA
cdr3_nt: TGCGCCAGCAGCCAGGGTCGGGACAGGGGGCTCTTGCAGTACTTC
cdr3_aa: CASSQGRDRGLLQYF

j_call: TRBJ2-7
d_call: NA
v_call: TRBV6-6
clone_size: NA
cdr3_nt: TGTGCCAGCAGTTCCCGGGACAACCTCTACGAGCAGTACTTC
cdr3_aa: CASSSRDNLYEQYF

j_call: TRBJ1-6
d_call: NA
v_call: TRBV4-3
clone_size: NA
cdr3_nt: TGCGCCAGCAGCCAAGTGGGAGGGCAGGGAGATTCACCCCTCCACTTT
cdr3_aa: CASSQVGGQGDSPLHF

j_call: TRBJ2-3
d_call: NA
v_call: TRBV5-6
clone_size: once
cdr3_nt: TGTGCCAGCAGCTTACCGGACCAGGGGACCACAGATACGCAGTATTTT
cdr3_aa: CASSLPDQGTTDTQYF

j_call: TRBJ1-5
d_call: NA
v_call: TRBV5-1
clone_size: many
cdr3_nt: TGCGCCAGCAGAGAGGGCCTCAATAGCAATCAGCCCCAGCATTTT
cdr3_aa: CASREGLNSNQPQHF

j_call: TRBJ2-1
d_call: NA
v_call: TRBV5-6
clone_size: few
cdr3_nt: TGTGCCAGCAGCTTGGTTCCGGGCTCCTACAATGAGCAGTTCTTC
cdr3_aa: CASSLVPGSYNEQFF

j_call: TRBJ2-7
d_call: TRBD1
v_call: TRBV5-1
clone_size: NA
cdr3_nt: TGCGCCAGCACCTCGACAGGGTCCTACGAGCAGTACTTC
cdr3_aa: CASTSTGSYEQYF

j_call: TRBJ1-5
d_call: NA
v_call: TRBV6-4
clone_size: NA
cdr3_nt: TGTGCCAGCAGTGACGGGCCCGGGAGAGGTAATCAGCCCCAGCATTTT
cdr3_aa: CASSDGPGRGNQPQHF

j_call: TRBJ1-4
d_call: TRBD1
v_call: TRBV4-2
clone_size: NA
cdr3_nt: TGTGCCAGCAGCCAAGGGACAGGGCAGGAAAAACTGTTTTTT
cdr3_aa: CASSQGTGQEKLFF

j_call: TRBJ2-2
d_call: NA
v_call: TRBV9
clone_size: NA
cdr3_nt: TGTGCCAGCAGCGCCGGGAGTTACACCGGGGAGCTGTTTTTT
cdr3_aa: CASSAGSYTGELFF

j_call: TRBJ1-1
d_call: NA
v_call: TRBV9
clone_size: NA
cdr3_nt: TGTGCCAGCAGCGCCGGGGGAGATAACACTGAAGCTTTCTTT
cdr3_aa: CASSAGGDNTEAFF

j_call: TRBJ1-1
d_call: NA
v_call: TRBV5-5
clone_size: medium-sized
cdr3_nt: TGTGCCAGCAGCTTGGAAGGTCTAGGGGATTCGAACACTGAAGCTTTCTTT
cdr3_aa: CASSLEGLGDSNTEAFF

j_call: TRBJ2-3
d_call: TRBD2
v_call: TRBV19
clone_size: once
cdr3_nt: TGTGCCAGTAGCCCGTTCGGGGGGTTTGCAACAGATACGCAGTATTTT
cdr3_aa: CASSPFGGFATDTQYF

j_call: TRBJ1-2
d_call: TRBD1
v_call: TRBV19
clone_size: few
cdr3_nt: TGTGCCAGTAGTAGCCTACAGGGGAGTGGCTACACCTTC
cdr3_aa: CASSSLQGSGYTF

j_call: TRBJ2-3
d_call: TRBD1
v_call: TRBV5-1
clone_size: NA
cdr3_nt: TGCGCCAGCAGCCGGGACAGGGCTTCAGATACGCAGTATTTT
cdr3_aa: CASSRDRASDTQYF

j_call: TRBJ2-2
d_call: TRBD1
v_call: TRBV5-4
clone_size: few
cdr3_nt: TGTGCCAGCAGCAGATCTCAGGGGGCAGGAACCGGGGAGCTGTTTTTT
cdr3_aa: CASSRSQGAGTGELFF

j_call: TRBJ1-5
d_call: NA
v_call: TRBV19
clone_size: NA
cdr3_nt: TGTGCCAGTACAAAACAGGGAGCGGGGCAGCCCCAGCATTTT
cdr3_aa: CASTKQGAGQPQHF

j_call: TRBJ1-2
d_call: NA
v_call: TRBV10-1
clone_size: few
cdr3_nt: TGCGCCAGCAGTGAGACGGGGGACTATGGCTACACCTTC
cdr3_aa: CASSETGDYGYTF